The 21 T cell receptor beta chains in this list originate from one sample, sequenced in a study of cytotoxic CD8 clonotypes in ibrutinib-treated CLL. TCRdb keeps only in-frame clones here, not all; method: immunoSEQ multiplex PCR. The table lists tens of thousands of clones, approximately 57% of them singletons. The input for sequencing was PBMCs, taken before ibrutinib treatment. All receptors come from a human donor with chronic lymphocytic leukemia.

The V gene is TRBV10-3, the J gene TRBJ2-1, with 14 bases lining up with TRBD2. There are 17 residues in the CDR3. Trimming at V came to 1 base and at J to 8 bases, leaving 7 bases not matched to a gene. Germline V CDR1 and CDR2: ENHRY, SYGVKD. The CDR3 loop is CAISEFMTSGRADEQFF. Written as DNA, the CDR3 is TGTGCCATCAGTGAGTTCATGACTAGCGGGAGGGCCGATGAGCAGTTCTTC.

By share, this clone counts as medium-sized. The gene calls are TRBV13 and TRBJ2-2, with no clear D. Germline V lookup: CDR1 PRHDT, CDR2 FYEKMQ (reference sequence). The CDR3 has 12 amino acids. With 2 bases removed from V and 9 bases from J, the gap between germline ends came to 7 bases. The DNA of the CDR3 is TGTGCCAGCAGCTTAAGGCCCTGGGAGCTGTTTTTT. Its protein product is CASSLRPWELFF.

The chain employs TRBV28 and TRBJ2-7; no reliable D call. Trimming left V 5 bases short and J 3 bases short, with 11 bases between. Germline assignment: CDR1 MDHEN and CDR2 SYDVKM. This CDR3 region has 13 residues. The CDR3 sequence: CASSQLVIYEQYF. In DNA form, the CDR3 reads TGTGCCAGCAGTCAACTGGTGATCTACGAGCAGTACTTC.

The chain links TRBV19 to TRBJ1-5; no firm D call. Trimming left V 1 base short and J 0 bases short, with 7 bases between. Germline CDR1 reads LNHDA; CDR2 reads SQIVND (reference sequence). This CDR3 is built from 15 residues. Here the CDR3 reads CASSIGAYSNQPQHF. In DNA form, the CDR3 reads TGTGCCAGTAGTATAGGGGCGTATAGCAATCAGCCCCAGCATTTT. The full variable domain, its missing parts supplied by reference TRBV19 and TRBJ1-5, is DGGITQSPKYLFRKEGQNVTLSCEQNLNHDAMYWYRQDPGQGLRLIYYSQIVNDFQKGDIAEGYSVSREKKESFPLTVTSAQKNPTAFYLCASSIGAYSNQPQHFGDGTRLSIL.

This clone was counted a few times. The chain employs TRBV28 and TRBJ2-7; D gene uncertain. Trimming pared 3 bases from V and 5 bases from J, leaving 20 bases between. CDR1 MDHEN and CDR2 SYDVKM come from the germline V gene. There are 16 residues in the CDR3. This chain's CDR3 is CASSLFQEGGSDEQYF. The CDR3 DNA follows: TGTGCCAGCAGTTTGTTTCAGGAAGGTGGTTCGGACGAGCAGTACTTC.

The DNA of the CDR3 is TGTGCCAGCAGCCTACAGGGGGGGAACACTGAAGCTTTCTTT. This codes for CASSLQGGNTEAFF. V is TRBV7-9 and J is TRBJ1-1; 8 positions agree with TRBD1. The length of the CDR3 is 14 residues. Germline trimming cut 5 bases from V and 1 base from J; bases unmatched to any gene: 3. CDR1 and CDR2 (germline): SEHNR, FQNEAQ (reference sequence).

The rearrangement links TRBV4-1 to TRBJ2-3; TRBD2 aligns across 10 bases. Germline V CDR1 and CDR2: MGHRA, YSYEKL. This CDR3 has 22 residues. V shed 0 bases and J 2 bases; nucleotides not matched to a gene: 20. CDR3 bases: TGCGCCAGCAGCCAAGACCCCCCTAGCGGGGGCACCCTCCCATCATACACAGATACGCAGTATTTT. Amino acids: CASSQDPPSGGTLPSYTDTQYF.

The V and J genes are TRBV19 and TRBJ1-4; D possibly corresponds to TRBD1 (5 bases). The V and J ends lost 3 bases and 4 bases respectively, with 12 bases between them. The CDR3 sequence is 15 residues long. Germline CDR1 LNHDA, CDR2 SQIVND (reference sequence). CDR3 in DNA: TGTGCCAGTAGTATCCCGACAGAGTTTAATGAAAAACTGTTTTTT. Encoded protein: CASSIPTEFNEKLFF.

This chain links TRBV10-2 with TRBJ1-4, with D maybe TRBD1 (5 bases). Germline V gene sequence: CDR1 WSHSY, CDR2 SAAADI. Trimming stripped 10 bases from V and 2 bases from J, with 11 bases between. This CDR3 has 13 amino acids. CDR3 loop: CATTRATNEKLFF. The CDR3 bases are TGCGCCACCACCAGGGCGACTAATGAAAAACTGTTTTTT.

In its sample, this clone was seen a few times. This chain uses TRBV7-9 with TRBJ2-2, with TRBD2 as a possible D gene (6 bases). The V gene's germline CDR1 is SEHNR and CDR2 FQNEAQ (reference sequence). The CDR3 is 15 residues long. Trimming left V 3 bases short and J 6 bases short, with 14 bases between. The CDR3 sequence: CASSLGRGEAGELFF. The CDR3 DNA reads TGTGCCAGCAGCTTGGGGCGGGGAGAAGCCGGGGAGCTGTTTTTT.

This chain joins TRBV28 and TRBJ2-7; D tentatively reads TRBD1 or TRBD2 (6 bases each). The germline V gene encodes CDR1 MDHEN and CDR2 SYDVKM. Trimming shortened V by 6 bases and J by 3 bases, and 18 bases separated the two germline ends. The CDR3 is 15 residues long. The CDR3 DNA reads TGTGCCAGCAGCGGGGGCCCAAGAGGCATCTACGAGCAGTACTTC. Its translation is CASSGGPRGIYEQYF.

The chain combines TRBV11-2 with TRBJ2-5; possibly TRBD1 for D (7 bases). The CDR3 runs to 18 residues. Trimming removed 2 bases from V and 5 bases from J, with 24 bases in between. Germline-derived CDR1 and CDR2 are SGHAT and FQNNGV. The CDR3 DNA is TGTGCCAGCAGCTTAACAACAGGGGACACATACCGGGGGGAGACCCAGTACTTC. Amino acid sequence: CASSLTTGDTYRGETQYF.

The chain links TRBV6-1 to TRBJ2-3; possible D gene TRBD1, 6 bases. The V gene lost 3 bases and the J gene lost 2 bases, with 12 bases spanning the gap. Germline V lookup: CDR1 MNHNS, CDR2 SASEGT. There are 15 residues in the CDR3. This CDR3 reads CASSDNRDLTDTQYF. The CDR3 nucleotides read TGTGCCAGCAGTGACAACAGGGATCTCACAGATACGCAGTATTTT.

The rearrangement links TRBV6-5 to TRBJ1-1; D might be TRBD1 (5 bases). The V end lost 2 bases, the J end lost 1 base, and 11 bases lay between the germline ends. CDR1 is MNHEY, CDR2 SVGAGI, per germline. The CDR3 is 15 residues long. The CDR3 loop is CASSYLSQGNTEAFF. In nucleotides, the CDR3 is TGTGCCAGCAGTTACCTATCCCAGGGGAACACTGAAGCTTTCTTT.

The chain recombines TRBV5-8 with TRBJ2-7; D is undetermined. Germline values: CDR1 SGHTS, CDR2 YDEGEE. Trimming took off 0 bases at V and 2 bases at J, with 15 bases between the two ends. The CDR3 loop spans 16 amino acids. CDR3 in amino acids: CASSLVGSMRPYEQYF. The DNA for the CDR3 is TGTGCCAGCAGCTTGGTTGGCTCGATGAGGCCCTACGAGCAGTACTTC.

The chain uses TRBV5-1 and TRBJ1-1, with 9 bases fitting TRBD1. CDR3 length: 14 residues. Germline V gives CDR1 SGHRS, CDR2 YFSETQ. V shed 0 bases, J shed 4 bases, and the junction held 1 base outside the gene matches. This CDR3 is CASSLAGQGTEAFF. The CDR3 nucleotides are TGCGCCAGCAGCTTGGCGGGACAGGGCACTGAAGCTTTCTTT.

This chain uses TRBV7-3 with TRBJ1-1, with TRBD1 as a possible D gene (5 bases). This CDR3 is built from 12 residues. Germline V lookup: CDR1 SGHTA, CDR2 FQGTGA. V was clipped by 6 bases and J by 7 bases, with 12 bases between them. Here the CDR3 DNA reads TGTGCCAGCAGGGACCTGGGGGATGAAGCTTTCTTT. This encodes CASRDLGDEAFF.

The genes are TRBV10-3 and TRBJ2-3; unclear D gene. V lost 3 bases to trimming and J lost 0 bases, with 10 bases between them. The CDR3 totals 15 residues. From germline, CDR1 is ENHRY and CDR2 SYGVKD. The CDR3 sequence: CAISEYIGSTDTQYF. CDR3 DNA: TGTGCCATCAGTGAATACATCGGGAGCACAGATACGCAGTATTTT.

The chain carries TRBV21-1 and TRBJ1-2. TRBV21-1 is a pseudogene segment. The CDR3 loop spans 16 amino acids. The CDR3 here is CASSKGGPRANYGYTF. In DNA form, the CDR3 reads TGTGCCAGCAGCAAAGGGGGTCCGAGGGCTAACTATGGCTACACCTTC.

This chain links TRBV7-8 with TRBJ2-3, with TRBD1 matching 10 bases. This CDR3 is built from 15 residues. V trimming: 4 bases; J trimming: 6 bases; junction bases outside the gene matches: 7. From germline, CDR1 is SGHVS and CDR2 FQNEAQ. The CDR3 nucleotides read TGTGCCAGCAGCTGGACAGGGGGAAGGAGGGATACGCAGTATTTT. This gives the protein CASSWTGGRRDTQYF.

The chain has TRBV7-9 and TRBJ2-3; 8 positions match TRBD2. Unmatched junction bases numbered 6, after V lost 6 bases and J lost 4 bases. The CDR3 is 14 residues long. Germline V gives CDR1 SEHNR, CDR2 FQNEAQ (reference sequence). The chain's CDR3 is CASRGLEAADTQYF. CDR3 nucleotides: TGTGCCAGCAGGGGACTAGAGGCTGCAGATACGCAGTATTTT.